In its sample, the clone carrying this T cell receptor beta chain was seen a few times. Its specificity is unknown. These data come from a study of spatial heterogeneity in lung cancer. Findings of the study overall: The study found that expanded intratumoral alpha and beta TCR counts tracked tumor mutation counts.

The time point: sample taken at primary tumor resection. TCRdb independently ran MiXCR on the 5' RACE reads; one entry per CDR3 protein. The sample carries 11,000 to 15,000 distinct CDR3 sequences, around 4.7% recorded once. The germline V gene encodes CDR1 SGHVS and CDR2 FQNEAQ. The CDR3 extends over 12 amino acids. Trimming removed 1 base from V and 7 bases from J, with 8 bases in between. The J gene is TRBJ2-7, the V gene TRBV7-8; D remains unclear. Sample: lung tumor tissue, taken at surgery. This TCR derives from a female donor with early-stage non-small cell lung cancer. The CDR3 coding sequence is TGTGCCAGCAGCTTAGTACTTGGGGAGCAGTACTTC. Protein sequence: CASSLVLGEQYF.